This T cell receptor beta chain was captured in a study of T-cell reconstitution after alpha-beta-depleted transplantation in children. Study-level results: It was newly produced T cells that mostly accounted for T-cell counts and diversity one year after transplant. Approximately two months post-transplant, alpha-beta T cells reportedly originated from several hundred expanded graft clones.

Researchers prepared the TCRbeta library using unique molecular identifiers, the study reports. TCRdb fed the PCR reads into MiXCR, producing one record per CDR3 protein. The profile shows 25,000 or so distinct CDR3 sequences, roughly a sixth of them singletons. This clonotype appeared many times. Its antigen is not identified. Trimming left V 2 bases short and J 4 bases short, with 12 bases between. Germline V gene lookup returns CDR1 LNHNV and CDR2 YYDKDF (reference sequence). The CDR3 runs 15 residues. The source was PBMCs, mostly from graft donor cells, collected 60 days after TCRalphabeta/CD19-depleted stem cell transplant. The TCR sequence derives from a male patient aged 2-10 years who had a stem cell transplant for acute lymphoblastic leukemia, so the T cells may come from the graft donor. The V call is TRBV15, the J call TRBJ1-5, with D maybe TRBD1 (6 bases). The CDR3 sequence: CATSRSSGENQPQHF. Written as DNA, the CDR3 is TGTGCCACCAGCAGATCCTCAGGGGAGAATCAGCCCCAGCATTTT.